This TCR beta chain was found in a study of blood T cell repertoires in COVID-19. Per the authors' pipeline: Estimated nucleated cell counts came from reference gene primer amplification. TCRdb's table, derived via immunoSEQ multiplex PCR, lists solely in-frame clones and lacks some. From that table come the V and J calls and clone size; the DNA was used to work out D and trimming. The table includes 90,000 to 120,000 clones, under 85% detected once. The CDR3 has 15 residues. CDR1 is ENHRY, CDR2 SYGVKD, per germline. V was pared by 6 bases and J by 7 bases, with 8 bases of the junction left unmatched.

This TCR was recovered from a woman in her 70s with acute or convalescent COVID-19. The rearrangement links TRBV10-3 to TRBJ2-1; 11 bases agree with TRBD2. Sequenced: peripheral blood. The CDR3 loop is CAIRPRVAGGNEQFF. CDR3 coding DNA: TGTGCCATCAGGCCCCGAGTAGCGGGGGGGAATGAGCAGTTCTTC.